Listed below are T cell receptor beta chains from one sample, sequenced in a study of blood T cell repertoires in COVID-19. The assay was immunoSEQ multiplex PCR, and TCRdb's table has in-frame clones only and misses some. The table records around 80,000 clones, roughly 76% of them present only once. The sequenced sample consisted of peripheral blood. Source of these receptors: an elderly woman with active or convalescent COVID-19. Both conserved end residues are part of each CDR3. The D gene is left open where the match is weak. Expanded clones are given a class, and other clones once, few, many or no size at all.

abundance | d_gene | j_gene | v_gene | CDR3aa | CDR3nt
few | - | TRBJ1-2 | TRBV9 | CASSVGHVGRGYTF | TGTGCCAGCAGCGTGGGACACGTGGGTCGAGGCTACACCTTC
- | - | TRBJ1-1 | TRBV5-6 | CASSLPTGSNTEAFF | TGTGCCAGCAGCTTACCGACAGGATCGAACACTGAAGCTTTCTTT
- | - | TRBJ1-3 | TRBV5-1 | CASSLAGGGFGDTIYF | TGCGCCAGCAGCTTGGCCGGTGGAGGATTTGGGGACACCATATATTTT
few | - | TRBJ1-5 | TRBV20-1 | CSASTGKSQPQHF | TGCAGTGCGAGTACGGGGAAAAGTCAGCCCCAGCATTTT
- | - | TRBJ2-2 | TRBV9 | CASSVDLEATGELFF | TGTGCCAGCAGCGTAGATTTGGAGGCCACCGGGGAGCTGTTTTTT
few | - | TRBJ2-7 | TRBV29-1 | CSVEWQPGEQYF | TGCAGCGTTGAATGGCAGCCGGGGGAGCAGTACTTC
few | - | TRBJ2-2 | TRBV12-2 | CASRSGVPWATELFF | TGTGCAAGTCGCTCGGGAGTCCCTTGGGCGACGGAGCTGTTTTTT
- | - | TRBJ1-1 | TRBV6-5 | CASSLTGGTEAFF | TGTGCCAGCAGTTTGACTGGAGGGACTGAAGCTTTCTTT
- | - | TRBJ2-3 | TRBV6-5 | CASSQVDTQYF | TGTGCCAGCAGCCAGGTGGATACGCAGTATTTT
- | - | TRBJ2-5 | TRBV12-5 | CASSAGGPIRSETQYF | TGTGCTAGTTCTGCCGGGGGGCCCATCAGGTCAGAGACCCAGTACTTC
few | - | TRBJ2-7 | TRBV4-3 | CASSQDVTELYEQYF | TGCGCCAGCAGCCAAGATGTAACAGAACTCTACGAGCAGTACTTC
many | TRBD1 | TRBJ1-1 | TRBV15 | CATKNHWTGVNTEAFF | TGTGCCACCAAGAATCATTGGACAGGCGTGAACACTGAAGCTTTCTTT
- | TRBD1 | TRBJ1-5 | TRBV2 | CASSNSPGQGAPGNQPQHF | TGTGCCAGCAGTAATAGCCCGGGACAGGGGGCACCAGGCAATCAGCCCCAGCATTTT
- | TRBD1 | TRBJ1-5 | TRBV27 | CASRQYRDRESQPQHF | TGTGCCAGCAGGCAATACCGGGACAGGGAGAGTCAGCCCCAGCATTTT
- | - | TRBJ1-1 | TRBV12-5 | CASGLDSLMNTEAFF | TGTGCTAGTGGTTTGGACAGCCTGATGAACACTGAAGCTTTCTTT
- | - | TRBJ1-2 | TRBV6-2/TRBV6-3 | CASSRAGDYGYTF | TGTGCCAGCAGCCGAGCAGGGGACTATGGCTACACCTTC
- | TRBD2 | TRBJ2-3 | TRBV10-3 | CAISMGSGGAGDTQYF | TGTGCCATCAGTATGGGTAGCGGGGGGGCAGGAGATACGCAGTATTTT
- | TRBD2 | TRBJ2-7 | TRBV5-1 | CASSLVSGGVYEQYF | TGCGCCAGCAGCTTGGTGAGCGGGGGGGTTTACGAGCAGTACTTC
- | - | TRBJ2-1 | TRBV7-2 | CASSLAPGKPEQFF | TGTGCCAGCAGCTTAGCTCCCGGGAAACCTGAGCAGTTCTTC
- | - | TRBJ2-7 | TRBV2 | CASSEQGYEQYF | TGTGCCAGCAGTGAACAGGGCTACGAGCAGTACTTC
few | - | TRBJ1-5 | TRBV28 | CASSLRVGAPSAGPQHF | TGTGCCAGCAGTTTACGGGTCGGAGCTCCCTCGGCGGGTCCCCAGCATTTT
- | - | TRBJ2-2 | TRBV5-1 | CASSRDFTGELFF | TGCGCCAGCAGCCGGGACTTCACCGGGGAGCTGTTTTTT
- | TRBD2 | TRBJ2-5 | TRBV7-8 | CASSSSGGPEETQYF | TGTGCCAGCAGCTCTAGCGGGGGGCCAGAAGAGACCCAGTACTTC
- | - | TRBJ1-2 | TRBV10-3 | CAITDRVDPNYGYTF | TGTGCCATCACCGATCGGGTCGATCCTAACTATGGCTACACCTTC
- | TRBD2 | TRBJ2-5 | TRBV11-2 | CASSLDGGSGETQYF | TGTGCCAGCAGCTTAGATGGGGGTAGCGGGGAGACCCAGTACTTC
- | TRBD2 | TRBJ2-3 | TRBV5-6 | CASSLAGGPEDTQYF | TGTGCCAGCAGCCTAGCGGGGGGGCCCGAAGATACGCAGTATTTT
- | TRBD1 | TRBJ2-5 | TRBV27 | CASSSTGDQETQYF | TGTGCCAGCTCTTCTACAGGGGACCAAGAGACCCAGTACTTC
- | TRBD1 | TRBJ1-2 | TRBV6-2/TRBV6-3 | CASSDSVDRAVHYGYTF | TGTGCCAGCAGTGACTCCGTAGACAGGGCGGTGCACTATGGCTACACCTTC
- | - | TRBJ2-2 | TRBV5-1 | CASSLLEGTGTGELFF | TGCGCCAGCAGCCTCCTTGAGGGTACGGGCACCGGGGAGCTGTTTTTT
- | - | TRBJ1-1 | TRBV12-3/TRBV12-4 | CASRKNAGTEAFF | TGTGCCAGCAGAAAAAACGCCGGGACAGAAGCTTTCTTT
- | TRBD2 | TRBJ2-5 | TRBV24-1 | CATSDLAGGRETQYF | TGTGCCACCAGTGATTTGGCGGGGGGGCGGGAGACCCAGTACTTC
- | - | TRBJ1-4 | TRBV10-3 | CAISEQGTNEKLFF | TGTGCCATCAGTGAGCAGGGGACTAATGAAAAACTGTTTTTT
- | TRBD1 | TRBJ1-5 | TRBV6-5 | CASRTGQGSNQPQHF | TGTGCCAGCAGGACGGGACAGGGGAGCAATCAGCCCCAGCATTTT
- | TRBD1 | TRBJ2-1 | TRBV5-4 | CASSLGDRGLNEQFF | TGTGCCAGCAGCTTGGGGGACAGGGGGTTAAATGAGCAGTTCTTC
- | TRBD2 | TRBJ2-5 | TRBV27 | CASSFSGGVLETQYF | TGTGCCAGCAGTTTTAGCGGGGGTGTCTTAGAGACCCAGTACTTC
- | - | TRBJ1-1 | TRBV3-1/TRBV3-2 | CASSQPGLLKAEAFF | TGTGCCAGCAGCCAACCGGGACTCCTGAAGGCTGAAGCTTTCTTT
- | TRBD1 | TRBJ1-4 | TRBV3-1/TRBV3-2 | CASSQDLGQGATNEKLFF | TGTGCCAGCAGCCAAGATCTGGGACAGGGAGCAACTAATGAAAAACTGTTTTTT
- | - | TRBJ2-2 | TRBV7-9 | CASSRTGYTGELFF | TGTGCCAGCAGTCGTACAGGGTACACCGGGGAGCTGTTTTTT
- | TRBD1 | TRBJ2-7 | TRBV2 | CASTLDRGLDEQYF | TGTGCCAGCACCCTTGACAGGGGGCTCGACGAGCAGTACTTC
- | - | TRBJ1-2 | TRBV6-2/TRBV6-3 | CASSQEGRYTF | TGTGCCAGCAGTCAGGAAGGCCGCTACACCTTC
- | - | TRBJ2-7 | TRBV6-4 | CASSVVLGSEQYF | TGTGCCAGCAGTGTCGTTTTGGGGAGTGAGCAGTACTTC
- | - | TRBJ1-2 | TRBV30 | CAWSVERRSGYTF | TGTGCCTGGAGTGTAGAACGAAGGAGTGGCTACACCTTC
- | - | TRBJ1-1 | TRBV18 | CASSPSDSEAFF | TGTGCCAGCTCACCTTCTGACAGTGAAGCTTTCTTT
- | - | TRBJ2-1 | TRBV7-9 | CASSSPTGKDNEQFF | TGTGCCAGCAGCTCTCCGACTGGAAAGGACAATGAGCAGTTCTTC
few | - | TRBJ1-2 | TRBV21-1 | CASSKGERTGGDPRNYGYTF | TGTGCCAGCAGCAAAGGAGAAAGGACAGGGGGCGACCCCCGTAACTATGGCTACACCTTC
- | TRBD1 | TRBJ2-7 | TRBV30 | CAWSALGQGVYEQYF | TGTGCCTGGAGTGCCCTGGGACAGGGGGTCTACGAGCAGTACTTC
many | TRBD1 | TRBJ2-5 | TRBV20-1 | CSASAPGQGGQETQYF | TGCAGTGCTAGTGCTCCGGGACAGGGGGGTCAAGAGACCCAGTACTTC
once | - | TRBJ1-1 | TRBV10-3 | CATRFGLNTEAFF | TGTGCCACCCGTTTTGGGCTGAACACTGAAGCTTTCTTT